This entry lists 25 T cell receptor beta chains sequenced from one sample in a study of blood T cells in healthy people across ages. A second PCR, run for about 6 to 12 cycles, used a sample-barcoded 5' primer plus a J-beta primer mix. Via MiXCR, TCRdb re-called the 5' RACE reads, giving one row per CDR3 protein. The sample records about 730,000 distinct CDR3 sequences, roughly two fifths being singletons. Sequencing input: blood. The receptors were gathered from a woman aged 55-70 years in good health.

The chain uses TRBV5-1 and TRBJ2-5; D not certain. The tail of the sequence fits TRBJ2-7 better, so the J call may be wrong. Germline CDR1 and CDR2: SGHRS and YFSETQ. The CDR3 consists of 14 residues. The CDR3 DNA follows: TGCGCCAGCAGCTTGTCACCGGACGGCTACGAGCAGTACTTC. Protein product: CASSLSPDGYEQYF.

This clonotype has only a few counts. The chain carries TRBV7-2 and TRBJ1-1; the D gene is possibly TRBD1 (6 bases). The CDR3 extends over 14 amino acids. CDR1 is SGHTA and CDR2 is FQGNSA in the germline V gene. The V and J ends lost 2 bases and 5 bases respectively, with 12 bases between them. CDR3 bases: TGTGCCAGCAGCTTATGGGGGCGGAGTACTGAAGCTTTCTTT. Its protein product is CASSLWGRSTEAFF.

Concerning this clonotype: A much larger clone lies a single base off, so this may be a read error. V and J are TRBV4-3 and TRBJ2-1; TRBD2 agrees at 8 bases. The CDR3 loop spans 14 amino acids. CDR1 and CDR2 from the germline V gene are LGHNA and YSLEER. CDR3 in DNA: TGCGCCGGCAGCCTCAGCGGGAGTCTGAATGAGCAGTTCTTC. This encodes CAGSLSGSLNEQFF.

CDR3 DNA sequence: TGTGCCAGCCGGGGACAGGCACACACTGAAGCTTTCTTT. It encodes CASRGQAHTEAFF. The chain is built from TRBV2 and TRBJ1-1; 8 nucleotides align to TRBD1. The CDR3 covers 13 residues. V shed 8 bases and J 3 bases; nucleotides not matched to a gene: 5. Looked up from germline, CDR1 is SNHLY and CDR2 is FYNNEI.

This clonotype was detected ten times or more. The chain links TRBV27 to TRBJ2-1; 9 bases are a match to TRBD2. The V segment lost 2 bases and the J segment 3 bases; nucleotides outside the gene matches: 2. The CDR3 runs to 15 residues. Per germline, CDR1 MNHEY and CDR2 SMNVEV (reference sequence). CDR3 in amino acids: CASSLGRGGYNEQFF. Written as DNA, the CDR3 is TGTGCCAGCAGTTTAGGGCGGGGGGGCTACAATGAGCAGTTCTTC.

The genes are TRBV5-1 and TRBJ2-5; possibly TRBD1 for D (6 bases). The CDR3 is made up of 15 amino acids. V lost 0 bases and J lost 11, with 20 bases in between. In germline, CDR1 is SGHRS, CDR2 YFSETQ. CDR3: CASSLAAGVDNEQYF. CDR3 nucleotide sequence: TGCGCCAGCAGCTTGGCGGCAGGGGTCGACAATGAGCAGTACTTC.

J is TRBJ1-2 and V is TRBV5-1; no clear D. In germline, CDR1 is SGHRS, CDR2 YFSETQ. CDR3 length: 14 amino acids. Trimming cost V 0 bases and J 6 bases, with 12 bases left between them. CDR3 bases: TGCGCCAGCAGCTTGGAGCCGACTTCCCATGGCTACACCTTC. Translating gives CASSLEPTSHGYTF.

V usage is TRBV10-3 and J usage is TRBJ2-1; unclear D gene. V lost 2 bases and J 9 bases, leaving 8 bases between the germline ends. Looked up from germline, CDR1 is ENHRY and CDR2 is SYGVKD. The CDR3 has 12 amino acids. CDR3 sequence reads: CAISETAVEQFF. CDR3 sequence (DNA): TGTGCCATCAGTGAGACTGCGGTTGAGCAGTTCTTC.

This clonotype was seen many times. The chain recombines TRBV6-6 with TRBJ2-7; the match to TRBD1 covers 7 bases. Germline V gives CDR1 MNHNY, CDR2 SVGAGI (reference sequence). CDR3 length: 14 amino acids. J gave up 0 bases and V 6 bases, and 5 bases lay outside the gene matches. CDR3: CASRKGQSSYEQYF. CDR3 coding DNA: TGTGCCAGCAGAAAGGGACAGAGCTCCTACGAGCAGTACTTC.

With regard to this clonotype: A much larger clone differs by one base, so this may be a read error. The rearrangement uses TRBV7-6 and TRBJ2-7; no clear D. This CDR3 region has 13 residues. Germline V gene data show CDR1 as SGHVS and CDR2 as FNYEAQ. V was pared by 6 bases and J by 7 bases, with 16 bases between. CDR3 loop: CASSYDPVGEQYF. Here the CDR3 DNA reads TGTGCCAGCAGTTACGATCCCGTAGGGGAGCAGTACTTC.

CDR3: CATSDRLLAGAYNEQYF. The DNA for the CDR3 is TGTGCCACCAGTGACCGACTCCTAGCGGGAGCTTACAATGAGCAGTACTTC. J is TRBJ2-7 and V is TRBV24-1, with TRBD2 matching over 10 bases. Looked up from germline, CDR1 is KGHDR and CDR2 is SFDVKD. The CDR3 consists of 17 residues. Losses at the gene ends were 4 bases for V and 7 bases for J; bases not matched to a gene: 15.

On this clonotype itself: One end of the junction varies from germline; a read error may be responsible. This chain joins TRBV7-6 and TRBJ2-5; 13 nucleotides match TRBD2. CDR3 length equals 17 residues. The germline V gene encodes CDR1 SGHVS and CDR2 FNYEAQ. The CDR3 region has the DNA TGTGCCTGCAGCTTAGCGCTTGGACTAGCGGGAGTTAATGAGCAGTACTTC. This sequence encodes CACSLALGLAGVNEQYF.

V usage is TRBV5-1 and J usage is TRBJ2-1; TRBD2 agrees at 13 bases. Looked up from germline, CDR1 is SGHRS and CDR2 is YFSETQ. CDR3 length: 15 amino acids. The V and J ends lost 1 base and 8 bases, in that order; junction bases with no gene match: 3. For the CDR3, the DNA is TGCGCCAGCAGCTTGATACTAGCGGGGGGGCATGAGCAGTTCTTC. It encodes CASSLILAGGHEQFF.

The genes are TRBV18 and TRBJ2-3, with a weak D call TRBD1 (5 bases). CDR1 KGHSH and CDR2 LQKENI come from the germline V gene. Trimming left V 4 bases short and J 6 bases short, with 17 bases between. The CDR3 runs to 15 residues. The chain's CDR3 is CASSQQTGVADTQYF. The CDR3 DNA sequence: TGTGCCAGCTCACAACAAACAGGAGTGGCGGATACGCAGTATTTT.

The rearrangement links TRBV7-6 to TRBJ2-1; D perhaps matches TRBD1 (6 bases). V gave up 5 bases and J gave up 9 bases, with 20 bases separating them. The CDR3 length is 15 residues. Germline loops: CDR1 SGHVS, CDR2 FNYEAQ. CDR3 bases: TGTGCCAGCAGCCCCGGGGCAGGGGTAGGCGGTGAGCAGTTCTTC. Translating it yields CASSPGAGVGGEQFF.

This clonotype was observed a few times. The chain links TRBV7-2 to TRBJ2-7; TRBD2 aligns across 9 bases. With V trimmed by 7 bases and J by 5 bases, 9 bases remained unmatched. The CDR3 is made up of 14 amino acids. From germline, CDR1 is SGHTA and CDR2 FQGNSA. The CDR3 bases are TGTGCCAGCACTTTAGCGGGAGCATCGGACGAGCAGTACTTC. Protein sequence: CASTLAGASDEQYF.

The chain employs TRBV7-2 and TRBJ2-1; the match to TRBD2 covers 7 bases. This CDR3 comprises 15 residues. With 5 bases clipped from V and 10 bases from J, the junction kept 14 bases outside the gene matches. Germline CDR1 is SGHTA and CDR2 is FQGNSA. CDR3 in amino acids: CASSPGGKPGREQFF. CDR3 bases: TGTGCCAGCAGCCCGGGAGGCAAACCGGGCCGGGAGCAGTTCTTC.

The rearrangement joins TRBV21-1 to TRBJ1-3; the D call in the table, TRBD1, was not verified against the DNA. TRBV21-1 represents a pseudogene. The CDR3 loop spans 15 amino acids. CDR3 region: CASSKNRDTVHTIYF. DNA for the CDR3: TGTGCCAGCAGCAAAAACAGGGACACCGTCCACACCATATATTTT.

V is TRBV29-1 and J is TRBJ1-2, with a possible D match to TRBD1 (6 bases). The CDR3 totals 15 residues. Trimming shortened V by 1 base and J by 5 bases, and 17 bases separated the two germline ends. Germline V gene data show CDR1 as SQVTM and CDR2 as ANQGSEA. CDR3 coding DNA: TGCAGCGTTGAAGTCCCTCCGACAGGAACTTATGGCTACACCTTC. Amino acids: CSVEVPPTGTYGYTF.

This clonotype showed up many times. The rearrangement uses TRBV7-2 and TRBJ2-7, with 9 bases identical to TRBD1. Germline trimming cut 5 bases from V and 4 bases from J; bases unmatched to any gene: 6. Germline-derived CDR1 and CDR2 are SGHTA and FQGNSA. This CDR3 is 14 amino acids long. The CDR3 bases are TGTGCCAGCAGCCCCGGGACAGGGTATTACGAGCAGTACTTC. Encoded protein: CASSPGTGYYEQYF.

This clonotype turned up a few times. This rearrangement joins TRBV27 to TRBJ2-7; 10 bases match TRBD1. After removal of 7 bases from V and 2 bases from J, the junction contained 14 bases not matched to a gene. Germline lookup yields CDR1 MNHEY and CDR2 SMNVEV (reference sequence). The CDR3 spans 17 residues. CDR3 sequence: CASTMTGRDRGTYEQYF. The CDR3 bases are TGTGCCAGCACTATGACGGGCCGGGACAGGGGAACCTACGAGCAGTACTTC.

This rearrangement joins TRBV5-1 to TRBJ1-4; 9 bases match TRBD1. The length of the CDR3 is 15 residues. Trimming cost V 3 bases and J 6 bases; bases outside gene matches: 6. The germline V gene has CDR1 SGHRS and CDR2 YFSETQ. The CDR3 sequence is CASSSGQGHDEKLFF. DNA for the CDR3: TGCGCCAGCAGCTCTGGACAGGGGCATGATGAAAAACTGTTTTTT. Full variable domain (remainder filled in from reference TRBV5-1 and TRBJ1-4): KAGVTQTPRYLIKTRGQQVTLSCSPISGHRSVSWYQQTPGQGLQFLFEYFSETQRNKGNFPGRFSGRQFSNSRSEMNVSTLELGDSALYLCASSSGQGHDEKLFFGSGTQLSVL.

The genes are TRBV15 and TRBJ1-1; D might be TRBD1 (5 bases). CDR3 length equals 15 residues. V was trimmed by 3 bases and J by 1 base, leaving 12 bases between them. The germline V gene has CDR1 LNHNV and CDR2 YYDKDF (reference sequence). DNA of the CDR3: TGTGCCACCAGCAGGGGGGGGACGGAGAACACTGAAGCTTTCTTT. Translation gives CATSRGGTENTEAFF. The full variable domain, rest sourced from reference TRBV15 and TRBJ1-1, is DAMVIQNPRYQVTQFGKPVTLSCSQTLNHNVMYWYQQKSSQAPKLLFHYYDKDFNNEADTPDNFQSRRPNTSFCFLDIRSPGLGDTAMYLCATSRGGTENTEAFFGQGTRLTVV.

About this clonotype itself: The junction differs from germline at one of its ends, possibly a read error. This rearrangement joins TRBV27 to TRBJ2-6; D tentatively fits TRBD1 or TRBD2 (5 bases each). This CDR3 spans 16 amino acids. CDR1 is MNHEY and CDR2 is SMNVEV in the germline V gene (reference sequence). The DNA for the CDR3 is TGTGCTAGCAGTTCCCTTGCTAGCTCTGGGGCCAACGTCATGACTTTC. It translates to CASSSLASSGANVMTF.

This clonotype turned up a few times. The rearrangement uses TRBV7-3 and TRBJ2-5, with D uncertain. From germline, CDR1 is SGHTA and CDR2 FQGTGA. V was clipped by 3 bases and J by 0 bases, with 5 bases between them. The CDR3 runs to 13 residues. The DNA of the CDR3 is TGTGCCAGCAGCTTGGACCACCAAGAGACCCAGTACTTC. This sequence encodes CASSLDHQETQYF.